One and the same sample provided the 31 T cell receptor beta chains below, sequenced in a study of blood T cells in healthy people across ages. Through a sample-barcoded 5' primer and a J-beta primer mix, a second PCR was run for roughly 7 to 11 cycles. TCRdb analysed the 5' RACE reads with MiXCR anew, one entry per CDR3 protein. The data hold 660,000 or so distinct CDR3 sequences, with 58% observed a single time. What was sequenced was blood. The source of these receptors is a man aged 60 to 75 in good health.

CDR3 coding DNA: TGTGCCAGCAGAGAGGGGGTACGGGAGACCCAGTACTTC. As protein: CASREGVRETQYF. V is TRBV6-6 and J is TRBJ2-7; maybe TRBD1 (6 bases). The DNA end is more similar to TRBJ2-5, so the J call may be wrong. The germline CDR1 and CDR2 sequences are MNHNY and SVGAGI (reference sequence). CDR3 size: 13 residues.

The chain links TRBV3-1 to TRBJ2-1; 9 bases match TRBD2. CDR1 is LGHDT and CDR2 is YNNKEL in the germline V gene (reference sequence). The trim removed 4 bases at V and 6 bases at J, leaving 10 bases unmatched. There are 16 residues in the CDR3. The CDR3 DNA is TGTGCCAGCAGCCCTGAAGCGGGGGGTTCTATCAATGAGCAGTTCTTC. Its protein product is CASSPEAGGSINEQFF.

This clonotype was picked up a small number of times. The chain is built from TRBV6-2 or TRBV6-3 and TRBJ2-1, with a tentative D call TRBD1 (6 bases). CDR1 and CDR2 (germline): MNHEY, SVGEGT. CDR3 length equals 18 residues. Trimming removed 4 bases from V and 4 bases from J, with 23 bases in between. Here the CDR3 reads CASSSMRTGRGMYNEQFF. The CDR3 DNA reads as TGTGCCAGCAGTTCCATGCGGACGGGCAGGGGAATGTACAATGAGCAGTTCTTC.

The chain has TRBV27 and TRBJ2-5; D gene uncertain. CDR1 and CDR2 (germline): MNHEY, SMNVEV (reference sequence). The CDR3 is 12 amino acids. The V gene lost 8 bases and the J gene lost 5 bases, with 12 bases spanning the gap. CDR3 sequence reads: CASAALGETQYF. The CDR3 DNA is TGTGCCAGCGCAGCCCTCGGGGAGACCCAGTACTTC.

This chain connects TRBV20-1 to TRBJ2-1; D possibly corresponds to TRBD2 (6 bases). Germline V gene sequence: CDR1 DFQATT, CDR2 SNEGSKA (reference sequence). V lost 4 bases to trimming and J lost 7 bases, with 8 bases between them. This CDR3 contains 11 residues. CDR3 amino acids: CSATTRNEQFF. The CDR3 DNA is TGCAGTGCTACGACTAGGAATGAGCAGTTCTTC.

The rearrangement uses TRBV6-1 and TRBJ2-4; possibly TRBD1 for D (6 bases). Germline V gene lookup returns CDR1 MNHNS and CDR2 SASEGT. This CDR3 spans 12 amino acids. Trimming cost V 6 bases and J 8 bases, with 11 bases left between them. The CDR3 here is CASRRQVDIQYF. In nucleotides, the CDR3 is TGTGCCAGCAGAAGACAGGTGGACATTCAGTACTTC.

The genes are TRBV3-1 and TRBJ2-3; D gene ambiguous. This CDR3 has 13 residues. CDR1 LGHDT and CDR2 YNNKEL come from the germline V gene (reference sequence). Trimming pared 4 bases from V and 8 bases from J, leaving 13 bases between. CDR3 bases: TGTGCCAGCAGCCGTTCCGACGGTAGTACGCAGTATTTT. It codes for CASSRSDGSTQYF.

CDR3 in DNA: TGCGCCAGCAGCTCTGGAGGGGTGCGTGGCACCGGGGAGCTGTTTTTT. Amino acid sequence: CASSSGGVRGTGELFF. The chain links TRBV5-1 to TRBJ2-2, with D perhaps matching TRBD2 (6 bases). V was pared by 3 bases and J by 4 bases, with 16 bases between. This CDR3 has 16 amino acids. CDR1 SGHRS and CDR2 YFSETQ come from the germline V gene.

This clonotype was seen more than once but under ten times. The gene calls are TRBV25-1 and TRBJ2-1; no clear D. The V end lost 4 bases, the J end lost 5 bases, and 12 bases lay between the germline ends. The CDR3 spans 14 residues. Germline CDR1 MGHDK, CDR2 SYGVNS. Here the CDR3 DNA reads TGTGCCAGCAGTGTCACTCGCTCTCACAATGAGCAGTTCTTC. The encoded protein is CASSVTRSHNEQFF. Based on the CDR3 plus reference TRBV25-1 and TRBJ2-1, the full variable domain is EADIYQTPRYLVIGTGKKITLECSQTMGHDKMYWYQQDPGMELHLIHYSYGVNSTEKGDLSSESTVSRIRTEHFPLTLESARPSHTSQYLCASSVTRSHNEQFFGPGTRLTVL.

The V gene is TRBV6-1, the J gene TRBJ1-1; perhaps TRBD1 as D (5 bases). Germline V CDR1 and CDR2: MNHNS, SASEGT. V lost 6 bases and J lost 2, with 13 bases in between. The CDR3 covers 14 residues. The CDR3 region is CASRMTDHNTEAFF. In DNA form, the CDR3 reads TGTGCCAGCAGAATGACAGACCATAACACTGAAGCTTTCTTT.

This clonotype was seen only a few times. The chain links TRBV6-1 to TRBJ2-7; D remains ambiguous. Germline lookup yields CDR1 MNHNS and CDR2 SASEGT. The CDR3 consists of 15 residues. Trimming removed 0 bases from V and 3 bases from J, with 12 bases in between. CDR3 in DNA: TGTGCCAGCAGTGAAGCCCAGCAGGTCTTCTACGAGCAGTACTTC. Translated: CASSEAQQVFYEQYF.

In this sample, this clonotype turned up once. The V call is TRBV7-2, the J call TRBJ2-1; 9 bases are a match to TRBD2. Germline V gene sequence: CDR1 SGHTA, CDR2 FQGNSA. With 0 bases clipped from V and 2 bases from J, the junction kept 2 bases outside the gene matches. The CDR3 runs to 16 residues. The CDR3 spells CASSLAASGTYNEQFF. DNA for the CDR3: TGTGCCAGCAGCTTAGCAGCTAGCGGGACCTACAATGAGCAGTTCTTC.

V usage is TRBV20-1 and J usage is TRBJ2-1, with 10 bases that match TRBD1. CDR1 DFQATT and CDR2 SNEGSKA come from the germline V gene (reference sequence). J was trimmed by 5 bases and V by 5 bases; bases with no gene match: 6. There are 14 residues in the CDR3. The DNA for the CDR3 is TGCAGTGCTCCGGACAGGGGGTCCCACAATGAGCAGTTCTTC. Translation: CSAPDRGSHNEQFF.

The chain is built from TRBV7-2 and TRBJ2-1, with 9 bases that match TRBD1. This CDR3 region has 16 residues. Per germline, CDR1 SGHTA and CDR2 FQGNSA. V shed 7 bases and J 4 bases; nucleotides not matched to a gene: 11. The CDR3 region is CASTMGLGQGYNEQFF. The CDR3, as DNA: TGTGCCAGCACCATGGGGCTGGGACAGGGTTACAATGAGCAGTTCTTC.

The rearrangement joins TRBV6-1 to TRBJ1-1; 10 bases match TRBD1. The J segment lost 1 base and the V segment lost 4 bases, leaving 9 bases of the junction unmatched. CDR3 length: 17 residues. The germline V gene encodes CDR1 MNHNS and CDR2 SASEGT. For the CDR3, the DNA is TGTGCCAGCAGTGGGCTGAGTGACAGGGGGCAGAACACTGAAGCTTTCTTT. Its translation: CASSGLSDRGQNTEAFF.

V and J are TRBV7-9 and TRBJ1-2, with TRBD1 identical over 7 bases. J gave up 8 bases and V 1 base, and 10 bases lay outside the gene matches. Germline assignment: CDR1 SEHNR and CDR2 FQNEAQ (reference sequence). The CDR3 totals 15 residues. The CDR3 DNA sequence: TGTGCCAGCAGCTTAGAGAGGGGACAGAGAGAAGGCTACACCTTC. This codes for CASSLERGQREGYTF.

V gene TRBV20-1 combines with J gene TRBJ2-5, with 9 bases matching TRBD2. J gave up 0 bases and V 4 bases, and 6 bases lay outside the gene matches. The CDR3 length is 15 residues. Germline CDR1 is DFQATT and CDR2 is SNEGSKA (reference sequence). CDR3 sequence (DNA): TGCAGTGCTACTCAGCGGGGGGTCTACCAAGAGACCCAGTACTTC. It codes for CSATQRGVYQETQYF.

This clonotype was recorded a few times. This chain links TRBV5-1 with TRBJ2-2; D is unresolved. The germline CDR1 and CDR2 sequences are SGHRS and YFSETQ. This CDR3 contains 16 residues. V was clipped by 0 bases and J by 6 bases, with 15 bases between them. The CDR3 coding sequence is TGCGCCAGCAGCTTGGCCGGTTCCGCCTTTGCCGGGGAGCTGTTTTTT. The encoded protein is CASSLAGSAFAGELFF.

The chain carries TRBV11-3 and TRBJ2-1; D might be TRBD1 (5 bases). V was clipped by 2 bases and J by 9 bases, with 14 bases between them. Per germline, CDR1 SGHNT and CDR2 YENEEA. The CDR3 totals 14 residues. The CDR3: CASSLSGLAVEQFF. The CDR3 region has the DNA TGTGCCAGCAGCTTATCAGGGCTGGCTGTTGAGCAGTTCTTC.

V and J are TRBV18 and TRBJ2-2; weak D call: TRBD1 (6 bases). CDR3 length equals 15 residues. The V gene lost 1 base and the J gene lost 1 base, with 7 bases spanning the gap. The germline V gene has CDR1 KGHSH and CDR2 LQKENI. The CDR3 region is CASSPRTVNTGELFF. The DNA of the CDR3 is TGTGCCAGCTCACCACGGACAGTGAACACCGGGGAGCTGTTTTTT.

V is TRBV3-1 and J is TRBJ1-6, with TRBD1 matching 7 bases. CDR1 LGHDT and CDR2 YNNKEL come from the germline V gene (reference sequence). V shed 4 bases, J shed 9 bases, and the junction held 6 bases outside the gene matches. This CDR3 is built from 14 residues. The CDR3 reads CASSPGAGGSPLHF. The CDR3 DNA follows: TGTGCCAGCAGCCCGGGTGCAGGGGGTTCACCCCTCCACTTT. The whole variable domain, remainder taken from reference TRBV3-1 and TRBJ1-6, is DTAVSQTPKYLVTQMGNDKSIKCEQNLGHDTMYWYKQDSKKFLKIMFSYNNKELIINETVPNRFSPKSPDKAHLNLHINSLELGDSAVYFCASSPGAGGSPLHFGNGTRLTVT.

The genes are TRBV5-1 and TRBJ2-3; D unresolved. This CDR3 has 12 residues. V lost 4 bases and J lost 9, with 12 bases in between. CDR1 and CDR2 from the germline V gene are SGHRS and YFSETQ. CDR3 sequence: CASSLTRSTQYF. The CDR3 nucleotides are TGCGCCAGCAGCCTGACCCGAAGCACGCAGTATTTT.

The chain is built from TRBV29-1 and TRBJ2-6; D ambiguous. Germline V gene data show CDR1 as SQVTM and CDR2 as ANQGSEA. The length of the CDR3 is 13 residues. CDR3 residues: CSGKFSGANVLTF. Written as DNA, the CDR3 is TGCAGTGGGAAATTCTCTGGGGCCAACGTCCTGACTTTC.

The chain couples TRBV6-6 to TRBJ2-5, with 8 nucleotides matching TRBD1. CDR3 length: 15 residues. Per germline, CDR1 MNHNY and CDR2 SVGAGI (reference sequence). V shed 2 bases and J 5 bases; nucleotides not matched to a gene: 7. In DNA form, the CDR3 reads TGTGCCAGCAGTTACGGGCAGGGGGCCTGGGAGACCCAGTACTTC. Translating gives CASSYGQGAWETQYF.

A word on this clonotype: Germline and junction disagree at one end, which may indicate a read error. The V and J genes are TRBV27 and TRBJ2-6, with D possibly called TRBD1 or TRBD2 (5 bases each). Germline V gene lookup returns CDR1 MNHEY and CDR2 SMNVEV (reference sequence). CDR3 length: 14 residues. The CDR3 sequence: CASSSAVGADVLTF. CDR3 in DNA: TGTGCCAGCAGTTCTGCGGTCGGGGCCGACGTCCTGACTTTC.

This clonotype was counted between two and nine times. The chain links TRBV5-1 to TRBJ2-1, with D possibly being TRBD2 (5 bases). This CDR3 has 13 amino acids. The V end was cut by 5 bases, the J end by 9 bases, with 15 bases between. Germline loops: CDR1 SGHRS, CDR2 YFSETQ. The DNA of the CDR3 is TGCGCCAGCAGTGTAACCGGGGATAGTGAGCAGTTCTTC. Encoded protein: CASSVTGDSEQFF.

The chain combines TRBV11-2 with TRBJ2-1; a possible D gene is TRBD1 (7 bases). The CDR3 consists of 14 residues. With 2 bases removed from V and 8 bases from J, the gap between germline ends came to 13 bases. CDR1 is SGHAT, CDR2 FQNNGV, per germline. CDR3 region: CASSLQGGGDEQFF. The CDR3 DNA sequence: TGTGCCAGCAGCTTACAGGGGGGCGGCGATGAGCAGTTCTTC.

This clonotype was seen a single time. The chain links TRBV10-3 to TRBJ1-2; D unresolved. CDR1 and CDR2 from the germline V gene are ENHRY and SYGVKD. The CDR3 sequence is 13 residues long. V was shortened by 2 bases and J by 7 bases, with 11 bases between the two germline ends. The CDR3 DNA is TGTGCCATCAGTGAGCCGGCCTCGACTGGCTACACCTTC. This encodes CAISEPASTGYTF.

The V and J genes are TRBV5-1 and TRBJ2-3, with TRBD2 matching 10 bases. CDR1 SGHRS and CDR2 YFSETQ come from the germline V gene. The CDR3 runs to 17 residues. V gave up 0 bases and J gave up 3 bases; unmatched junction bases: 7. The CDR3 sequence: CASSLGRAGGQTDTQYF. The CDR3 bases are TGCGCCAGCAGCTTGGGAAGAGCGGGGGGGCAGACAGATACGCAGTATTTT.

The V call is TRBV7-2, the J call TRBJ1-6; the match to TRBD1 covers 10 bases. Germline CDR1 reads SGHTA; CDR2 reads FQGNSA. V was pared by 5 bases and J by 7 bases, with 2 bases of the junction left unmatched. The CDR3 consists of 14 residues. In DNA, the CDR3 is TGTGCCAGCAGCCCGGGACAGGGGAATTCACCCCTCCACTTT. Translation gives CASSPGQGNSPLHF.

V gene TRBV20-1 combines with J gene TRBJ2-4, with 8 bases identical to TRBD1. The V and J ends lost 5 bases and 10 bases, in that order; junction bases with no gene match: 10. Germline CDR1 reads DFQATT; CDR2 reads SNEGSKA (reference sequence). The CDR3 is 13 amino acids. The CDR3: CSAPRTGSTIQYF. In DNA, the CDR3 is TGCAGTGCTCCGAGGACAGGGTCCACTATTCAGTACTTC.